This T cell receptor (beta chain) was sequenced during a study of T cells in Graves' hyperthyroidism and ophthalmopathy. Amplification yielded TCR beta CDR3 regions, with RNA transcripts as the source. The HTBI set primed first-round TCR CDR3 RT-PCR. TCRdb redid the calling of the multiplex PCR reads with MiXCR, one entry per CDR3 protein. The sample holds fewer than 750,000 distinct CDR3 sequences; under 15% are singletons and the top ten take around 4.5%. The CDR3 is made up of 14 amino acids. V dropped 3 bases and J dropped 0 bases, with 8 bases sitting between them. This clonotype occurred many times. Investigators excluded patients with uncontrolled infection, other autoimmune disease, pregnancy or lactation.

The specimen was blood. The chain carries TRBV12-3 or TRBV12-4 and TRBJ1-1; D remains ambiguous. This sequence originates from a woman between 35 and 50 years old with Graves' ophthalmopathy. The CDR3 coding sequence is TGTGCCAGCAGTTTCCCCAAAATGAACACTGAAGCTTTCTTT. Its translation: CASSFPKMNTEAFF.